Listed below are T cell receptor beta chains from one sample, sequenced in a study of blood T cell repertoires in COVID-19. The protocol was immunoSEQ multiplex PCR, while the TCRdb copy is restricted to in-frame clones and leaves out a portion. This sample has more than 85,000 clones; approximately 80% occur once, and the top ten carry around 4%. Sequenced material: peripheral blood. The receptors were gathered from a man in his 60s with acute or convalescent COVID-19. The CDR3 runs from the conserved cysteine through the conserved F or W. Each record gives: clone size, D gene, J gene, V gene, CDR3 protein, CDR3 DNA. A D gene is named only where the DNA matches it firmly. Some rows have no size entry. The others give once, few or many, or a class for an expanded clone.

NA TRBD2 TRBJ2-1 TRBV2 CASSESASGVKRGFF TGTGCCAGCAGCGAATCGGCTAGCGGGGTGAAACGTGGGTTCTTC
NA TRBD1 TRBJ2-1 TRBV6-4 CASSVDRGRNEQFF TGTGCCAGCAGTGTTGACAGGGGGCGAAATGAGCAGTTCTTC
few NA TRBJ1-3 TRBV4-1 CASSQIGGRVNTIYF TGCGCCAGCAGCCAGATTGGGGGCAGAGTAAACACCATATATTTT
NA TRBD1 TRBJ2-3 TRBV27 CASSGTGGLSDTQYF TGTGCCAGCAGTGGGACAGGGGGTTTATCAGATACGCAGTATTTT
NA NA TRBJ2-5 TRBV3-1/TRBV3-2 CASSPSGGGETQYF TGTGCCAGCAGCCCTAGCGGAGGGGGAGAGACCCAGTACTTC
once NA TRBJ1-5 TRBV19 CASSMVWGGPHQPQHF TGTGCCAGTAGTATGGTGTGGGGGGGACCCCATCAGCCCCAGCATTTT
few NA TRBJ1-2 TRBV6-5 CASSYSVNLNYGYTF TGTGCCAGCAGTTACTCAGTGAATCTAAACTATGGCTACACCTTC
NA NA TRBJ2-1 TRBV27 CASSPLGPNNEQFF TGTGCCAGCAGCCCCTTGGGGCCTAACAATGAGCAGTTCTTC
once TRBD1 TRBJ1-2 TRBV30 CAWSSGTGSDYTF TGTGCCTGGAGTTCCGGGACAGGGAGTGACTACACCTTC
NA NA TRBJ2-1 TRBV6-5 CASSYSTLGNEQFF TGTGCCAGCAGTTACTCGACACTAGGCAATGAGCAGTTCTTC
NA NA TRBJ1-2 TRBV12-3/TRBV12-4 CASSLPLNGYTF TGTGCCAGCAGTTTACCACTTAATGGCTACACCTTC
NA NA TRBJ1-5 TRBV9 CASSVGPETQPQHF TGTGCCAGCAGCGTAGGGCCAGAAACGCAGCCCCAGCATTTT
NA NA TRBJ2-3 TRBV21-1 CASNTGTGTEQSTDTQYF TGTGCCAGCAACACCGGGACAGGGACAGAGCAAAGCACAGATACGCAGTATTTT
NA NA TRBJ1-6 TRBV7-6 CASSLEDSYNSPLHF TGTGCCAGCAGCTTGGAGGACAGCTATAATTCACCCCTCCACTTT
NA TRBD1 TRBJ1-2 TRBV30 CASGRGGFGYTF TGTGCCTCGGGGAGAGGGGGCTTTGGCTACACCTTC
NA TRBD2 TRBJ2-1 TRBV25-1 CASSEWRGSYNEQFF TGTGCCAGCAGTGAATGGCGGGGGTCCTACAATGAGCAGTTCTTC
NA TRBD1 TRBJ2-2 TRBV6-4 CASSEVTGPTGELFF TGTGCCAGCAGTGAAGTGACAGGGCCTACCGGGGAGCTGTTTTTT
many TRBD1 TRBJ1-1 TRBV6-5 CAILPRGRNTEAFF TGTGCCATTCTGCCCAGGGGGCGTAACACTGAAGCTTTCTTT
NA NA TRBJ1-4 TRBV5-6 CASSSPGGQGEKLFF TGTGCCAGCAGCTCCCCCGGGGGGCAAGGGGAAAAACTGTTTTTT
NA NA TRBJ1-3 TRBV6-5 CASSYSRRAGGNTIYF TGTGCCAGCAGTTACTCGAGGCGGGCGGGGGGAAACACCATATATTTT
NA NA TRBJ1-1 TRBV25-1 CASRGGLDTEAFF TGTGCCAGCAGGGGGGGGTTGGACACTGAAGCTTTCTTT
NA NA TRBJ1-1 TRBV14 CASSRSRLGEAFF TGTGCCAGCAGCCGAAGCAGGCTCGGAGAAGCTTTCTTT
NA TRBD1 TRBJ1-5 TRBV4-3 CASSRTDRENQPQHF TGCGCCAGCAGCCGGACCGACAGGGAGAATCAGCCCCAGCATTTT
NA TRBD1 TRBJ1-3 TRBV2 CASSEQGARGNTIYF TGTGCCAGCAGTGAACAGGGAGCCAGGGGGAACACCATATATTTT
NA TRBD1 TRBJ2-6 TRBV7-2 CASSLTGSGANVLTF TGTGCCAGCAGCCTGACAGGGTCCGGGGCCAACGTCCTGACTTTC
NA NA TRBJ2-5 TRBV30 CAWSVTVAETQYF TGTGCCTGGAGTGTGACAGTTGCAGAGACCCAGTACTTC
NA TRBD1 TRBJ1-4 TRBV6-5 CASSYSGTVYEKLFF TGTGCCAGCAGTTACTCGGGGACAGTCTATGAAAAACTGTTTTTT
NA NA TRBJ2-5 TRBV6-6 CASRLSLAQETQYF TGTGCCAGCAGACTTTCACTAGCACAAGAGACCCAGTACTTC
NA NA TRBJ2-1 TRBV7-9 CASSTRLRLNNEQFF TGTGCCAGCAGCACGCGCCTCAGGTTAAACAATGAGCAGTTCTTC